Below are 29 T cell receptor beta chains sequenced from a single sample in a study of response to subunit inactivated influenza vaccine. TCRdb processed the RT-PCR reads anew with MiXCR; each CDR3 protein has one entry. The sample holds 860,000 or so distinct CDR3 sequences, 21% seen once. The sequencing here drew on PBMCs from blood, taken roughly 5 days after vaccination. The origin of the receptors is a man aged 45-65 years who received an inactivated influenza vaccine.

This sequence joins TRBV5-4 and TRBJ1-5, with D possibly being TRBD1 (6 bases). This CDR3 region has 15 residues. CDR1 and CDR2 from the germline V gene are SGHNT and YYREEE (reference sequence). V was trimmed by 0 bases and J by 4 bases, leaving 11 bases between them. The CDR3 sequence is CASSLGGGQNQPQHF. Here the CDR3 DNA reads TGTGCCAGCAGCTTGGGGGGGGGACAAAATCAGCCCCAGCATTTT.

In this sample, this clonotype turned up many times. The chain links TRBV28 to TRBJ2-7; D is perhaps TRBD1 or TRBD2 (5 bases each). V lost 4 bases and J lost 0, with 13 bases in between. This CDR3 is 15 amino acids long. Germline CDR1 and CDR2: MDHEN and SYDVKM. The CDR3 DNA reads as TGTGCCAGCAGTTCGCGGCCAGGGAGCTCCTACGAGCAGTACTTC. This encodes CASSSRPGSSYEQYF.

This clonotype occurred a few times. The chain employs TRBV12-3 or TRBV12-4 and TRBJ1-5; D not resolved. There are 15 residues in the CDR3. Trimming took off 2 bases at V and 0 bases at J, with 8 bases between the two ends. The CDR3: CASSLRRGSNQPQHF. DNA for the CDR3: TGTGCCAGCAGTTTACGCCGGGGTAGCAATCAGCCCCAGCATTTT.

This clonotype was seen a handful of times. V is TRBV5-6 and J is TRBJ2-5; 9 bases fit TRBD1. V trimming: 4 bases; J trimming: 1 base; junction bases outside the gene matches: 8. CDR3 length: 16 amino acids. CDR1 and CDR2 from the germline V gene are SGHDT and YYEEEE. The CDR3 is CASSHNLDRGQETQYF. For the CDR3, the DNA is TGTGCCAGCAGCCACAATTTGGACAGGGGCCAAGAGACCCAGTACTTC.

The chain is built from TRBV20-1 and TRBJ1-1; perhaps TRBD1 as D (5 bases). The V gene's germline CDR1 is DFQATT and CDR2 SNEGSKA (reference sequence). The length of the CDR3 is 13 residues. V shed 5 bases and J shed 2 bases, with 12 bases lying between them. As DNA, the CDR3 is TGCAGTGCTTGGGACCCACTCAACACTGAAGCTTTCTTT. Its protein product is CSAWDPLNTEAFF.

Only a few counts were recorded for this clonotype. This sequence joins TRBV6-1 and TRBJ2-7, with 9 bases aligning to TRBD1. Germline loops: CDR1 MNHNS, CDR2 SASEGT. This CDR3 has 14 residues. V was clipped by 6 bases and J by 5 bases; unmatched bases: 8. CDR3 region: CASRTGQGIDEQYF. DNA for the CDR3: TGTGCCAGCAGAACGGGACAGGGAATCGACGAGCAGTACTTC.

This clonotype was seen a few times. The chain carries TRBV27 and TRBJ2-7, with 9 bases fitting TRBD1. The CDR3 extends over 15 amino acids. After removal of 3 bases from V and 2 bases from J, the junction contained 5 bases not matched to a gene. Germline lookup yields CDR1 MNHEY and CDR2 SMNVEV (reference sequence). The CDR3 nucleotides are TGTGCCAGCAGTTTGGGGACAGGGATTCCCTACGAGCAGTACTTC. It translates to CASSLGTGIPYEQYF.

The genes are TRBV29-1 and TRBJ1-2; 12 nucleotides agree with TRBD1. The germline gives CDR1 SQVTM, CDR2 ANQGSEA. V trimming: 3 bases; J trimming: 3 bases; junction bases outside the gene matches: 2. The CDR3 totals 14 residues. CDR3 residues: CSVEGTGGYYGYTF. DNA of the CDR3: TGCAGCGTTGAGGGGACAGGGGGCTACTATGGCTACACCTTC.

This clonotype was seen more than once but under ten times. The chain is built from TRBV10-2 and TRBJ2-2, with TRBD1 matching over 8 bases. Germline V gene lookup returns CDR1 WSHSY and CDR2 SAAADI. The CDR3 runs to 14 residues. The J segment lost 6 bases and the V segment lost 4 bases, leaving 4 bases of the junction unmatched. In DNA form, the CDR3 reads TGCGCCAGCAGTGGCCAGGGGGCCTCCGGGGAGCTGTTTTTT. Amino acid sequence: CASSGQGASGELFF.

The chain recombines TRBV6-2 or TRBV6-3 with TRBJ2-2; D might be TRBD2 (6 bases). Between the trimmed V and J ends, which lost 0 bases and 7 bases, there was a span of 12 bases. The CDR3 has 15 residues. Germline loops: CDR1 MNHEY, CDR2 SVGEGT. The CDR3 is CASSYSMRGIGELFF. CDR3 bases: TGTGCCAGCAGTTACTCGATGCGGGGCATCGGGGAGCTGTTTTTT.

This clonotype appeared a few times. The chain uses TRBV4-3 and TRBJ1-1; 11 positions match TRBD1. Germline values: CDR1 LGHNA, CDR2 YSLEER. The length of the CDR3 is 15 residues. V dropped 1 base and J dropped 8; count of bases not matched to a gene: 6. CDR3 in amino acids: CASSQGGTGGSEAFF. CDR3 bases: TGCGCCAGCAGCCAAGGGGGGACAGGGGGTTCCGAAGCTTTCTTT.

This clonotype was found many times. V gene TRBV7-2 combines with J gene TRBJ2-7; 8 bases fit TRBD1. Germline V CDR1 and CDR2: SGHTA, FQGNSA. CDR3 length: 15 residues. J lost 1 base, V lost 5 bases, and 7 bases had no gene match. The CDR3 coding sequence is TGTGCCAGCAGCACCGGACAGGGAACATCCTACGAGCAGTACTTC. Translated, it gives CASSTGQGTSYEQYF.

This clonotype was seen a few times. The chain joins TRBV11-2 to TRBJ2-2; D is uncertain. Trimming removed 4 bases at V and 0 bases at J, with 9 bases between. Germline V gene sequence: CDR1 SGHAT, CDR2 FQNNGV. The CDR3 runs to 15 residues. CDR3 region: CASSSYIANTGELFF. The CDR3 bases are TGTGCCAGCAGCTCGTACATCGCGAACACCGGGGAGCTGTTTTTT.

At least ten counts were recorded for this clonotype. The chain is built from TRBV6-2 or TRBV6-3 and TRBJ2-5; 8 nucleotides align to TRBD2. Germline V gene sequence: CDR1 MNHEY, CDR2 SVGEGT. After removal of 2 bases from V and 3 bases from J, the junction contained 8 bases not matched to a gene. The CDR3 has 16 amino acids. CDR3 protein: CASSYPSGRVEETQYF. The CDR3 DNA sequence: TGTGCCAGCAGTTACCCCAGCGGGAGAGTGGAAGAGACCCAGTACTTC.

V gene TRBV14 combines with J gene TRBJ1-2; 7 bases fit TRBD1. CDR1 is SGHDN and CDR2 is FVKESK in the germline V gene. J gave up 4 bases and V 1 base, and 3 bases lay outside the gene matches. This CDR3 has 14 amino acids. The CDR3 spells CASSQGGDSYGYTF. The CDR3 bases are TGTGCCAGCAGCCAAGGAGGGGACAGCTATGGCTACACCTTC.

This clonotype has only a few counts. The genes are TRBV20-1 and TRBJ2-1; 10 bases fit TRBD2. The CDR3 covers 14 residues. Germline V gene sequence: CDR1 DFQATT, CDR2 SNEGSKA (reference sequence). V shed 4 bases, J shed 4 bases, and the junction held 4 bases outside the gene matches. The CDR3 nucleotides are TGCAGTGCTATGAGACTAGCGGGTTACAATGAGCAGTTCTTC. As protein: CSAMRLAGYNEQFF.

This clonotype was recorded a few times. The V gene is TRBV20-1, the J gene TRBJ2-7; D is ambiguous. The V end lost 4 bases, the J end lost 5 bases, and 6 bases lay between the germline ends. Germline CDR1 reads DFQATT; CDR2 reads SNEGSKA (reference sequence). The CDR3 runs 10 residues. DNA of the CDR3: TGCAGTGCTATGGAGAACGAGCAGTACTTC. It yields the protein CSAMENEQYF.

Many counts were recorded for this clonotype. V gene TRBV4-1 combines with J gene TRBJ2-1, with D maybe TRBD1 (5 bases). CDR3 length: 13 residues. CDR1 and CDR2 (germline): MGHRA, YSYEKL. Trimming pared 1 base from V and 7 bases from J, leaving 8 bases between. This chain's CDR3 is CASSQVGANEQFF. CDR3 sequence (DNA): TGCGCCAGCAGCCAAGTTGGGGCAAATGAGCAGTTCTTC.

This sequence joins TRBV7-9 and TRBJ2-1, with D uncertain. V lost 1 base and J 0 bases, leaving 10 bases between the germline ends. There are 16 residues in the CDR3. Germline V gene data show CDR1 as SEHNR and CDR2 as FQNEAQ (reference sequence). This CDR3 is CASSLGTGSSYNEQFF. The CDR3 DNA is TGTGCCAGCAGCTTAGGGACCGGTAGCTCCTACAATGAGCAGTTCTTC.

The J gene is TRBJ2-1, the V gene TRBV3-1; the match to TRBD2 covers 13 bases. CDR1 is LGHDT and CDR2 is YNNKEL in the germline V gene (reference sequence). V was clipped by 4 bases and J by 6 bases; unmatched bases: 3. CDR3 size: 15 residues. The CDR3 DNA is TGTGCCAGCAGCCCCACTAGCGGGGGGGCCAATGAGCAGTTCTTC. Translated: CASSPTSGGANEQFF.

The CDR3 spells CASTLGAQASYNEQFF. The CDR3 DNA reads TGTGCCAGCACACTGGGGGCCCAAGCAAGTTACAATGAGCAGTTCTTC. V and J are TRBV7-2 and TRBJ2-1, with D possibly TRBD1 on 6 matching bases. Trimming shortened V by 7 bases and J by 4 bases, and 20 bases separated the two germline ends. The CDR3 runs to 16 residues. Germline values: CDR1 SGHTA, CDR2 FQGNSA.

This clonotype was counted many times. The V call is TRBV20-1, the J call TRBJ2-3, with D unresolved. The CDR3 runs 14 residues. Trimming stripped 3 bases from V and 6 bases from J, with 16 bases between. Germline V CDR1 and CDR2: DFQATT, SNEGSKA (reference sequence). The chain's CDR3 is CSASAPFGADTQYF. Written as DNA, the CDR3 is TGCAGTGCTAGTGCCCCTTTCGGCGCCGATACGCAGTATTTT.

The sample holds many counts of this clonotype. This chain uses TRBV7-3 with TRBJ2-2; D is undetermined. This CDR3 is built from 15 residues. Trimming took off 1 base at V and 7 bases at J, with 13 bases between the two ends. In germline, CDR1 is SGHTA, CDR2 FQGTGA. The CDR3 is CASSLMGNLGGELFF. The CDR3 DNA reads TGTGCCAGCAGCTTAATGGGAAACCTGGGCGGGGAGCTGTTTTTT.

This clonotype showed up many times. The chain links TRBV5-1 to TRBJ1-1; 11 bases fit TRBD1. Losses at the gene ends were 4 bases for V and 10 bases for J; bases not matched to a gene: 3. The germline CDR1 and CDR2 sequences are SGHRS and YFSETQ. The CDR3 is 12 residues long. CDR3 bases: TGCGCCAGCAGCACTGGACAGGGGGCAGCTTTCTTT. Its translation: CASSTGQGAAFF.

This clonotype was counted only a few times. The chain joins TRBV11-2 to TRBJ2-3; TRBD2 matches at 10 bases. The CDR3 has 17 amino acids. V lost 0 bases, J lost 6 bases, and 9 bases stayed unmatched. From germline, CDR1 is SGHAT and CDR2 FQNNGV. As DNA, the CDR3 is TGTGCCAGCAGCTTAGATGGAGCTAGCGGGAGTTGGGATACGCAGTATTTT. Translation gives CASSLDGASGSWDTQYF.

This clonotype was observed many times. V gene TRBV20-1 combines with J gene TRBJ2-5; no clear D gene. Trimming stripped 2 bases from V and 2 bases from J, with 21 bases between. Germline V gives CDR1 DFQATT, CDR2 SNEGSKA (reference sequence). This CDR3 is 17 amino acids long. CDR3 sequence reads: CSARSPAHFEEQETQYF. Here the CDR3 DNA reads TGCAGTGCTAGATCCCCGGCCCACTTTGAGGAGCAAGAGACCCAGTACTTC.

As regards this clonotype: Germline and junction disagree at one end, which may indicate a read error. In DNA form, the CDR3 reads TGCAGCGTTGGAAAAGGACTAGCTTACAATGAGCGGTTCTTC. It yields the protein CSVGKGLAYNERFF. The genes are TRBV29-1 and TRBJ2-1, with 8 bases lining up with TRBD2. Germline V gene data show CDR1 as SQVTM and CDR2 as ANQGSEA. The length of the CDR3 is 14 residues.

The chain couples TRBV7-6 to TRBJ2-2; D could derive from TRBD1 or TRBD2 (5 bases each). CDR1 is SGHVS and CDR2 is FNYEAQ in the germline V gene. The CDR3 has 14 residues. V dropped 5 bases and J dropped 10 bases, with 17 bases sitting between them. The CDR3 is CASSTGRAGSELFF. The CDR3 coding sequence is TGTGCCAGCAGCACGGGACGGGCCGGGTCGGAGCTGTTTTTT.

This clonotype was found a few times. The rearrangement uses TRBV6-5 and TRBJ2-7; D gene ambiguous. The V end was cut by 2 bases, the J end by 5 bases, with 10 bases between. From germline, CDR1 is MNHEY and CDR2 SVGAGI. The CDR3 is 13 residues long. The CDR3 region is CASSYRLRDEQYF. The CDR3 bases are TGTGCCAGCAGTTACCGTCTCCGCGACGAGCAGTACTTC.